At least ten counts were recorded for the clone carrying this T cell receptor beta chain. Antigen unknown. These data come from a study of T cells after yellow fever vaccination. Study details: SMART-Seq v4 Ultra Low Input prepared libraries from low-cell fractions.

Study-level points and caveats: Primary-vaccination clones mostly resurfaced post-booster (96% CD4, 85% to 90% CD8).

Conversion of TCR transcripts into cDNA relied on 5'RACE template switching, which added a universal primer site and UMIs. TCRdb analysed the 5' RACE reads with MiXCR anew, one entry per CDR3 protein. Of roughly 350,000 distinct CDR3 sequences listed, roughly 3.9% are singletons. The CDR3 consists of 14 residues. Unmatched junction bases numbered 3, after V lost 5 bases and J lost 7 bases. Germline assignment: CDR1 SGHDN and CDR2 FVKESK. The chain employs TRBV14 and TRBJ1-4; 11 bases agree with TRBD1. The source material was PBMCs, sampled 5 days after the yellow fever booster vaccination. The clonotype comes from a man between 18 and 29 years old who received the YFV17D yellow fever vaccine. Written as DNA, the CDR3 is TGTGCCAGCAGCGTAGGGACAGGGGGTGAAAAACTGTTTTTT. Residues: CASSVGTGGEKLFF.